The T cell receptor beta chain under discussion was sequenced for a study of breast tumors, draining lymph nodes, adjacent tissues. This clonotype has a count of ten or more. Its antigen is unidentified. V was cut by 5 bases and J by 7 bases, with 12 bases left in between. CDR3 length: 13 residues. CDR1 and CDR2 (germline): SGHTA, FQGNSA. TCRdb used MiXCR to reprocess the multiplex PCR reads, holding one entry per CDR3 protein. The sample shows 150,000 to 200,000 distinct CDR3 sequences, approximately 30% of them seen only once. Breast cancer patients provided tissue from their axillary draining lymph nodes. Study-level points and caveats: Tumor TCR diversity was below lymph nodes but above nontumor tissue.

V is TRBV7-2 and J is TRBJ1-5; the D gene is possibly TRBD1 (5 bases). The sequence derives from a female donor with breast cancer. Some clones in this sample may be carry-over from other donors' samples. Sequenced material: axillary lymph node tissue. The CDR3 is CASSPPGPQPQHF. The CDR3 coding sequence is TGTGCCAGCAGCCCCCCAGGGCCCCAGCCCCAGCATTTT.